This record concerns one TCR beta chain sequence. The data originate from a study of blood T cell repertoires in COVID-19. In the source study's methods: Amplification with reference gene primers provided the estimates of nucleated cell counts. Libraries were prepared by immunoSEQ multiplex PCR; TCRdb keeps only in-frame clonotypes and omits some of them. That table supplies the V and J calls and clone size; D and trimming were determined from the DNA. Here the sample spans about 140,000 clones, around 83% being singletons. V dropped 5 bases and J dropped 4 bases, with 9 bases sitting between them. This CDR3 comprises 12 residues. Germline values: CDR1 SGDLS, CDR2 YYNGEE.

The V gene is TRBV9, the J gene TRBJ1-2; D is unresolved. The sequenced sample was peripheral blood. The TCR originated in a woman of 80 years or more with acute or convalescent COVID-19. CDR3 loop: CASRTPIYGYTF. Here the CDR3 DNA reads TGTGCCAGCAGGACACCAATCTATGGCTACACCTTC. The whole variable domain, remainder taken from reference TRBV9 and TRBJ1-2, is DSGVTQTPKHLITATGQRVTLRCSPRSGDLSVYWYQQSLDQGLQFLIQYYNGEERAKGNILERFSAQQFPDLHSELNLSSLELGDSALYFCASRTPIYGYTFGSGTRLTVV.